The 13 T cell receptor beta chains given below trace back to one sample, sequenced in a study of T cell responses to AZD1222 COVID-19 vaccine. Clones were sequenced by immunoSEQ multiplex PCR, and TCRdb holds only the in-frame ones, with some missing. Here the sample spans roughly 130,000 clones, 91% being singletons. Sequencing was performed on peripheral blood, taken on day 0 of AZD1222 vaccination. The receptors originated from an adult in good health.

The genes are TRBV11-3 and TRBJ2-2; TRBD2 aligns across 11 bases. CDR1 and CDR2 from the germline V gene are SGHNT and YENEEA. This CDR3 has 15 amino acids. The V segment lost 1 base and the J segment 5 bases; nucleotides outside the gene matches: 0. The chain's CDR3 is CASSLVAGGTGELFF. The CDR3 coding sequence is TGTGCCAGCAGCTTAGTAGCGGGGGGGACCGGGGAGCTGTTTTTT.

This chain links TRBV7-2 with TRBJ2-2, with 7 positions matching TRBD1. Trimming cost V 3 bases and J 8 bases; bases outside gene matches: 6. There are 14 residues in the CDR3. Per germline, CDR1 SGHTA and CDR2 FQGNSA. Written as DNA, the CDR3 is TGTGCCAGCAGCTTCACAGGGGTGGCGGGGGAGCTGTTTTTT. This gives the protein CASSFTGVAGELFF.

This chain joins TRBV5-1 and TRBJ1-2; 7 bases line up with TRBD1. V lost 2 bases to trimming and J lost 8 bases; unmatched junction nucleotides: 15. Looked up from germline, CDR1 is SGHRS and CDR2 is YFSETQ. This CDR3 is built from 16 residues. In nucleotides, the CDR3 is TGCGCCAGCAGCTTTGGACGTGGAGGGGGCGCGGAGGGCTACACCTTC. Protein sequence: CASSFGRGGGAEGYTF.

The CDR3 DNA reads TGTGCCAGCAGCGGCCGGGAGAACACTGAAGCTTTCTTT. Translating it yields CASSGRENTEAFF. The chain is built from TRBV5-4 and TRBJ1-1; unclear D gene. CDR3 length: 13 amino acids. Trimming left V 4 bases short and J 1 base short, with 8 bases between. Germline assignment: CDR1 SGHNT and CDR2 YYREEE (reference sequence).

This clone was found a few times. The CDR3 nucleotides read TGTGCCATCAATGCCGGGCGAACGGGCACCGGGGAGCTGTTTTTT. It specifies CAINAGRTGTGELFF. This chain connects TRBV7-9 to TRBJ2-2; no reliable D call. V lost 10 bases and J 4 bases, leaving 19 bases between the germline ends. Germline CDR1 SEHNR, CDR2 FQNEAQ (reference sequence). The CDR3 spans 15 residues.

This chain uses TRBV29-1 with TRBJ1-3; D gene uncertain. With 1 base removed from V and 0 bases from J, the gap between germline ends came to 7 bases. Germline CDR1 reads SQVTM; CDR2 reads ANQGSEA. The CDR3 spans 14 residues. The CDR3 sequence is CSVEGGFSGNTIYF. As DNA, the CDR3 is TGCAGCGTTGAAGGCGGATTCTCTGGAAACACCATATATTTT.

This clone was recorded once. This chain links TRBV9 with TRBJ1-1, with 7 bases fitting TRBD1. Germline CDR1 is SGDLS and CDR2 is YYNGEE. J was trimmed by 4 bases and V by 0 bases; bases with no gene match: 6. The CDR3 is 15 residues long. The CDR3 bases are TGTGCCAGCAGCGTAGGCCCAGGGGGGAGCACTGAAGCTTTCTTT. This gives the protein CASSVGPGGSTEAFF.

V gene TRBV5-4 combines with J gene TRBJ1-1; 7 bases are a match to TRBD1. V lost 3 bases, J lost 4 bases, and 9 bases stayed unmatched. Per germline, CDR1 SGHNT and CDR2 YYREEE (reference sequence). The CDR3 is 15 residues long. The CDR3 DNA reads TGTGCCAGCAGCTCGCACCAACAGGGGATCACTGAAGCTTTCTTT. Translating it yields CASSSHQQGITEAFF.

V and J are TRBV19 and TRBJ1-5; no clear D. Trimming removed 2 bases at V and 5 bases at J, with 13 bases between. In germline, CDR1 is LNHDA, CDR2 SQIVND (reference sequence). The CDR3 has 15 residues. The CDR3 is CASSIRDLRHQPQHF. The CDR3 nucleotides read TGTGCCAGTAGTATACGGGATCTTAGGCATCAGCCCCAGCATTTT. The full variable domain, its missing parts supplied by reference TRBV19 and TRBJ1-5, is DGGITQSPKYLFRKEGQNVTLSCEQNLNHDAMYWYRQDPGQGLRLIYYSQIVNDFQKGDIAEGYSVSREKKESFPLTVTSAQKNPTAFYLCASSIRDLRHQPQHFGDGTRLSIL.

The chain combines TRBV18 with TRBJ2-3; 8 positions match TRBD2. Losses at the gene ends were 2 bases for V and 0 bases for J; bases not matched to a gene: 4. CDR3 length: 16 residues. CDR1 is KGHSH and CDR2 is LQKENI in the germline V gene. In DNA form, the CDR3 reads TGTGCCAGCTCACCAGGGTCTAGCGGGAGCACAGATACGCAGTATTTT. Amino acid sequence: CASSPGSSGSTDTQYF.

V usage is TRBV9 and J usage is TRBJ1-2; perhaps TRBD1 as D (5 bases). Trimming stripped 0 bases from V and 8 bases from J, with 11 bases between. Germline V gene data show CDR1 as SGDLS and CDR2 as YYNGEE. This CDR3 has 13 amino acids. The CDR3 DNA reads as TGTGCCAGCAGCGTAGAGGCAGGGATAGGCTACACCTTC. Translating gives CASSVEAGIGYTF.

The CDR3 sequence: CASSPLAGGPDTQYF. As DNA, the CDR3 is TGTGCCAGCAGCCCCTTAGCGGGAGGGCCGGATACGCAGTATTTT. The chain couples TRBV7-3 to TRBJ2-3, with TRBD2 identical over 11 bases. Germline CDR1 is SGHTA and CDR2 is FQGTGA. This CDR3 has 15 amino acids. V was clipped by 5 bases and J by 6 bases; unmatched bases: 7.

In DNA form, the CDR3 reads TGTGCCAGTAGTAACAGGGGGATCGGGGAGCTGTTTTTT. It specifies CASSNRGIGELFF. V and J are TRBV19 and TRBJ2-2; TRBD1 agrees at 8 bases. The CDR3 totals 13 residues. Per the germline V gene, CDR1 is LNHDA and CDR2 is SQIVND (reference sequence). Trimming at V came to 4 bases and at J to 7 bases, leaving 2 bases not matched to a gene.